The sequence of this TCR beta chain was determined in a study of cytomegalovirus exposure and HLA in healthy donors. Study-wide context: Samples from HLA-typed donors yielded approximately 80 million unique TCRs in an early data release. Findings of the study overall: Across donors, most TCRs were seen rarely, yet some public ones were widespread. Altogether, 150 to 200 TCR beta chains were recorded as cytomegalovirus-associated.

Researchers ran the PCR with 60 Vbeta and 13 Jbeta primers. Profiling relied on immunoSEQ multiplex PCR, and the TCRdb table lists in-frame clones only, not all of them. This sample has over 150,000 clones, with 68% found just once. In regard to this clone: The target antigen is unknown.

The sequence came from a man aged 45 to 65 in good health and CMV-seronegative. The sample was PBMCs.

The CDR3 spells CASEGEYTEAFF. DNA for the CDR3: TGTGCCAGTGAGGGGGAATACACTGAAGCTTTCTTT. V is TRBV19 and J is TRBJ1-1; the D gene is possibly TRBD1 (6 bases). This CDR3 comprises 12 residues. Per germline, CDR1 LNHDA and CDR2 SQIVND (reference sequence). V lost 8 bases to trimming and J lost 3 bases, with 10 bases between them.